Below are 18 T cell receptor beta chains sequenced from a single sample in a study of T-cell reconstitution after alpha-beta-depleted transplantation in children. For TCRbeta, the library was prepared with unique molecular identifiers. Each CDR3 protein is one row after TCRdb ran MiXCR on the PCR reads. The sample lists some 220,000 distinct CDR3 sequences, roughly 9% seen once, with roughly 6.2% in the top ten. The specimen was PBMCs from the stem cell graft donor, collected from the stem cell graft. Receptors were obtained from a human donor who donated a stem cell graft to a child with acute lymphoblastic leukemia.

The rearrangement joins TRBV20-1 to TRBJ2-3, with 8 nucleotides matching TRBD2. Germline V CDR1 and CDR2: DFQATT, SNEGSKA (reference sequence). The CDR3 totals 13 residues. This chain's CDR3 is CSAARGGTDTQYF. CDR3 nucleotide sequence: TGCAGCGCCGCGCGGGGGGGCACAGATACGCAGTATTTT.

This clonotype was detected ten times or more. The V call is TRBV5-6, the J call TRBJ2-7; 8 positions match TRBD2. Losses at the gene ends were 4 bases for V and 4 bases for J; bases not matched to a gene: 28. The CDR3 loop spans 21 amino acids. Germline loops: CDR1 SGHDT, CDR2 YYEEEE. CDR3 DNA sequence: TGTGCCAGCAGCGATGACTCACACCGACTAGCGCTCAACCAATTACGGTACGAGCAGTACTTC. Translating it yields CASSDDSHRLALNQLRYEQYF.

This clonotype was detected a few times. V gene TRBV5-1 combines with J gene TRBJ2-1; tentatively, D is TRBD2 (5 bases). Trimming removed 0 bases at V and 6 bases at J, with 13 bases between. The CDR3 length is 15 residues. Looked up from germline, CDR1 is SGHRS and CDR2 is YFSETQ. As DNA, the CDR3 is TGCGCCAGCAGCTTGGAATTAATGGCGGGCAATGAGCAGTTCTTC. The encoded protein is CASSLELMAGNEQFF.

The chain employs TRBV20-1 and TRBJ1-1; D call uncertain. With 5 bases removed from V and 6 bases from J, the gap between germline ends came to 10 bases. Germline assignment: CDR1 DFQATT and CDR2 SNEGSKA (reference sequence). CDR3 length: 11 residues. CDR3 residues: CSAPGSSEAFF. For the CDR3, the DNA is TGCAGTGCTCCAGGATCGTCTGAAGCTTTCTTT.

In its sample, this clonotype was seen a few times. The gene calls are TRBV5-1 and TRBJ2-7; D may be TRBD2 (6 bases). V was pared by 3 bases and J by 1 base, with 17 bases between. The germline V gene encodes CDR1 SGHRS and CDR2 YFSETQ. This CDR3 comprises 16 residues. CDR3 amino acids: CASSYGPELASYEQYF. In DNA, the CDR3 is TGCGCCAGCAGCTATGGGCCGGAACTAGCTTCCTACGAGCAGTACTTC.

This rearrangement joins TRBV29-1 to TRBJ1-2; maybe TRBD1 (5 bases). Germline loops: CDR1 SQVTM, CDR2 ANQGSEA. The CDR3 has 11 amino acids. V gave up 7 bases and J gave up 6 bases, with 12 bases separating them. The CDR3 loop is CSGLGENGYTF. The CDR3 DNA reads TGCAGCGGCTTGGGGGAAAATGGCTACACCTTC.

This clonotype appeared a few times. This chain links TRBV18 with TRBJ1-1; 8 nucleotides match TRBD1. J was trimmed by 1 base and V by 4 bases; bases with no gene match: 8. From germline, CDR1 is KGHSH and CDR2 LQKENI. CDR3 size: 16 residues. Here the CDR3 reads CASSQYRGMGNTEAFF. The CDR3 nucleotides are TGTGCCAGCTCACAATACAGGGGGATGGGGAACACTGAAGCTTTCTTT.

Ten or more counts support this clonotype. The CDR3 is CASSVEVGHYEQYF. CDR3 bases: TGTGCCAGCAGCGTAGAGGTGGGGCACTACGAGCAGTACTTC. The gene calls are TRBV9 and TRBJ2-7; possible D gene TRBD1, 5 bases. The CDR3 runs 14 residues. The germline V gene encodes CDR1 SGDLS and CDR2 YYNGEE. Trimming left V 0 bases short and J 3 bases short, with 10 bases between.

The rearrangement uses TRBV7-2 and TRBJ1-2; D unresolved. V shed 5 bases and J shed 2 bases, with 21 bases lying between them. The CDR3 has 17 amino acids. The germline V gene encodes CDR1 SGHTA and CDR2 FQGNSA. The CDR3 DNA reads as TGTGCCAGCAGCCCGAACCCACAAGGGAACTGGAACTATGGCTACACCTTC. This encodes CASSPNPQGNWNYGYTF.

The chain recombines TRBV5-6 with TRBJ1-6; D uncertain. V lost 0 bases and J lost 14, with 12 bases in between. Germline lookup yields CDR1 SGHDT and CDR2 YYEEEE. The CDR3 sequence is 13 residues long. The CDR3 DNA follows: TGTGCCAGCAGCTTGGCTCCCCGCGTGGCCCTCCACTTT. It encodes CASSLAPRVALHF.

This clonotype was observed at least ten times. This sequence joins TRBV7-8 and TRBJ2-5, with TRBD2 matching over 14 bases. The ends lost 3 bases at V and 1 base at J; junction bases unmatched: 4. The CDR3 is 17 amino acids. Looked up from germline, CDR1 is SGHVS and CDR2 is FQNEAQ. In DNA, the CDR3 is TGTGCCAGCAGCTTGGGGGGACTAGCGGGGGTCCAAGAGACCCAGTACTTC. Residues: CASSLGGLAGVQETQYF. Together with reference TRBV7-8 and TRBJ2-5, the CDR3 gives the full variable domain: GAGVSQSPRYKVAKRGQDVALRCDPISGHVSLFWYQQALGQGPEFLTYFQNEAQLDKSGLPSDRFFAERPEGSVSTLKIQRTQQEDSAVYLCASSLGGLAGVQETQYFGPGTRLLVL.

The V call is TRBV10-1, the J call TRBJ2-2; 14 bases line up with TRBD2. With V trimmed by 4 bases and J by 7 bases, 8 bases remained unmatched. Germline V gene lookup returns CDR1 WNHNN and CDR2 SYGVQD (reference sequence). The CDR3 length is 17 residues. Here the CDR3 reads CASSGQTSGGAVGELFF. Here the CDR3 DNA reads TGCGCCAGCAGTGGACAGACTAGCGGGGGGGCCGTCGGGGAGCTGTTTTTT.

This clonotype was found many times. The J gene is TRBJ2-1, the V gene TRBV28; D is possibly TRBD1 or TRBD2 (6 bases each). With 4 bases removed from V and 5 bases from J, the gap between germline ends came to 18 bases. The germline V gene has CDR1 MDHEN and CDR2 SYDVKM. CDR3 length: 16 residues. CDR3 protein: CASSSYGGGINNEQFF. DNA for the CDR3: TGTGCCAGCAGTTCGTATGGAGGGGGGATAAACAATGAGCAGTTCTTC.

The table lists this clonotype with many counts. V is TRBV5-1 and J is TRBJ2-1; D unresolved. Per the germline V gene, CDR1 is SGHRS and CDR2 is YFSETQ. The CDR3 is 12 residues long. Trimming pared 0 bases from V and 8 bases from J, leaving 6 bases between. This CDR3 is CASSLVGYEQFF. CDR3 sequence (DNA): TGCGCCAGCAGCTTGGTGGGGTATGAGCAGTTCTTC.

This clonotype was found a few times. The chain links TRBV12-3 or TRBV12-4 to TRBJ2-1; 10 nucleotides align to TRBD1. The CDR3 has 16 amino acids. V gave up 6 bases and J gave up 2 bases; unmatched junction bases: 7. The chain's CDR3 is CASRPKTGGPYNEQFF. In DNA, the CDR3 is TGTGCCAGCAGGCCAAAGACAGGGGGCCCCTACAATGAGCAGTTCTTC.

This clonotype was counted only a few times. This chain connects TRBV5-1 to TRBJ1-1; 9 bases are a match to TRBD1. Germline loops: CDR1 SGHRS, CDR2 YFSETQ. This CDR3 contains 13 residues. The V and J ends lost 2 bases and 8 bases, in that order; junction bases with no gene match: 4. The CDR3 sequence is CASSFRDREEAFF. The DNA of the CDR3 is TGCGCCAGCAGCTTCCGGGACAGGGAGGAAGCTTTCTTT.

The chain combines TRBV27 with TRBJ2-2; tentative D call: TRBD2 (6 bases). With 11 bases removed from V and 1 base from J, the gap between germline ends came to 8 bases. The CDR3 extends over 12 amino acids. The germline V gene has CDR1 MNHEY and CDR2 SMNVEV (reference sequence). The CDR3 reads CAGGRNTGELFF. The CDR3 DNA follows: TGTGCCGGGGGGAGGAACACCGGGGAGCTGTTTTTT.

This chain links TRBV5-4 with TRBJ2-1; TRBD2 might be the D (6 bases). CDR3 size: 14 residues. Germline V gene data show CDR1 as SGHNT and CDR2 as YYREEE (reference sequence). V lost 2 bases, J lost 4 bases, and 10 bases lay in between. CDR3 residues: CASSFGTSYNEQFF. Here the CDR3 DNA reads TGTGCCAGCAGCTTCGGGACTTCTTACAATGAGCAGTTCTTC.